The 25 T cell receptor beta chains listed next were all sequenced from one sample in a study of T cell changes during pregnancy in multiple sclerosis. The table came from immunoSEQ multiplex PCR; TCRdb's copy has only in-frame clones and leaves some out. This table holds under 55,000 clones, approximately 93% found once. This sample comprised CD4+ T cells from peripheral blood mononuclear cells, obtained in the third trimester of pregnancy. These receptors were collected from a female donor with multiple sclerosis, enrolled in a pregnancy study.

About this clone: This same CDR3 is encoded by further DNA sequences in the sample. The chain joins TRBV5-1 to TRBJ1-1; D ambiguous. This CDR3 is 14 amino acids long. V was trimmed by 1 base and J by 1 base, leaving 8 bases between them. CDR1 SGHRS and CDR2 YFSETQ come from the germline V gene. This CDR3 reads CASSLPGSNTEAFF. CDR3 nucleotides: TGCGCCAGCAGCTTGCCAGGATCGAACACTGAAGCTTTCTTT.

This sequence joins TRBV11-2 and TRBJ2-1; TRBD2 agrees at 16 bases. The CDR3 has 15 residues. V was clipped by 5 bases and J by 8 bases; unmatched bases: 3. From germline, CDR1 is SGHAT and CDR2 FQNNGV. The CDR3 reads CASSGTSGRAYEQFF. The CDR3 DNA sequence: TGTGCCAGCAGCGGGACTAGCGGGAGGGCCTATGAGCAGTTCTTC.

This rearrangement joins TRBV6-1 to TRBJ1-4; no clear D gene. Trimming took off 6 bases at V and 2 bases at J, with 10 bases between the two ends. The CDR3 runs 14 residues. Looked up from germline, CDR1 is MNHNS and CDR2 is SASEGT. In DNA form, the CDR3 reads TGTGCCAGCAGAGGGAGGTCTACTAATGAAAAACTGTTTTTT. It is translated as CASRGRSTNEKLFF.

V usage is TRBV18 and J usage is TRBJ2-4, with 11 bases aligning to TRBD2. This CDR3 region has 19 residues. Per germline, CDR1 KGHSH and CDR2 LQKENI. V lost 3 bases to trimming and J lost 0 bases; unmatched junction nucleotides: 10. The CDR3 nucleotides read TGTGCCAGCTCACCGACAACTAGCGGGAGCGTCCTAGCCAAAAACATTCAGTACTTC. It translates to CASSPTTSGSVLAKNIQYF.

This chain joins TRBV7-3 and TRBJ1-2, with 8 bases fitting TRBD1. J was trimmed by 6 bases and V by 4 bases; bases with no gene match: 7. The CDR3 runs 14 residues. The germline gives CDR1 SGHTA, CDR2 FQGTGA. CDR3 loop: CASSSGTGKDGYTF. Written as DNA, the CDR3 is TGTGCCAGCAGCTCCGGGACAGGAAAGGATGGCTACACCTTC.

The V gene is TRBV27, the J gene TRBJ2-7, with TRBD2 matching over 7 bases. Per germline, CDR1 MNHEY and CDR2 SMNVEV (reference sequence). This CDR3 comprises 15 residues. V lost 8 bases to trimming and J lost 0 bases; unmatched junction nucleotides: 10. The CDR3 loop is CASSHKGLHSYEQYF. Written as DNA, the CDR3 is TGTGCCAGCTCACACAAGGGACTACACTCCTACGAGCAGTACTTC.

The genes are TRBV15 and TRBJ2-5, with D possibly matching TRBD2 (5 bases). Trimming took off 5 bases at V and 4 bases at J, with 11 bases between the two ends. This CDR3 spans 13 amino acids. From germline, CDR1 is LNHNV and CDR2 YYDKDF (reference sequence). CDR3 sequence reads: CATSGGLAETQYF. In DNA, the CDR3 is TGTGCCACCAGCGGAGGCCTGGCAGAGACCCAGTACTTC.

The chain couples TRBV27 to TRBJ2-1; 10 bases match TRBD2. The V segment lost 5 bases and the J segment 5 bases; nucleotides outside the gene matches: 12. The CDR3 sequence is 17 residues long. CDR1 is MNHEY and CDR2 is SMNVEV in the germline V gene (reference sequence). Here the CDR3 reads CASSPKQSGGAHNEQFF. For the CDR3, the DNA is TGTGCCAGCAGTCCGAAACAAAGCGGGGGGGCCCACAATGAGCAGTTCTTC.

This chain uses TRBV11-2 with TRBJ1-1, with 11 positions matching TRBD1. Trimming at V came to 5 bases and at J to 0 bases, leaving 5 bases not matched to a gene. In germline, CDR1 is SGHAT, CDR2 FQNNGV. The CDR3 sequence is 16 residues long. CDR3 sequence reads: CASSPDRGRVNTEAFF. CDR3 nucleotide sequence: TGTGCCAGCAGCCCGGACAGGGGGCGGGTGAACACTGAAGCTTTCTTT.

This clone has only a few counts. The V and J genes are TRBV9 and TRBJ2-3; no reliable D call. The germline V gene has CDR1 SGDLS and CDR2 YYNGEE. The CDR3 runs to 13 residues. The ends were cut back, 4 bases at V and 1 base at J, with 7 bases in the middle. Here the CDR3 DNA reads TGTGCCAGCAGCTGGCAGGGCACAGATACGCAGTATTTT. Translation gives CASSWQGTDTQYF.

The J gene is TRBJ2-7, the V gene TRBV5-6, with TRBD1 matching 10 bases. The ends lost 0 bases at V and 2 bases at J; junction bases unmatched: 2. Germline V gene data show CDR1 as SGHDT and CDR2 as YYEEEE. This CDR3 has 15 residues. CDR3 DNA sequence: TGTGCCAGCAGCTTGGGGGGGACAGGGGCCTACGAGCAGTACTTC. The encoded protein is CASSLGGTGAYEQYF.

This clone was counted a few times. The chain uses TRBV6-1 and TRBJ1-4; TRBD1 aligns across 9 bases. After removal of 3 bases from V and 15 bases from J, the junction contained 11 bases not matched to a gene. The germline gives CDR1 MNHNS, CDR2 SASEGT. The CDR3 length is 14 residues. CDR3: CASSDRDRVSRVFF. CDR3 bases: TGTGCCAGCAGTGATCGGGACAGGGTATCGCGTGTGTTTTTT.

The CDR3 reads CASSLNRAGSLNEQFF. CDR3 nucleotide sequence: TGTGCCAGCAGCTTAAATCGTGCGGGGAGCCTCAATGAGCAGTTCTTC. J is TRBJ2-1 and V is TRBV7-3, with D perhaps TRBD2 (6 bases). The CDR3 is 16 residues long. Between the trimmed V and J ends, which lost 1 base and 6 bases, there was a span of 16 bases. Germline V gene data show CDR1 as SGHTA and CDR2 as FQGTGA.

The chain couples TRBV25-1 to TRBJ1-2; 7 positions match TRBD1. Trimming took 6 bases from V and 7 from J; bases not matched to a gene: 14. The germline V gene has CDR1 MGHDK and CDR2 SYGVNS. CDR3 length equals 15 residues. For the CDR3, the DNA is TGTGCCAGCAGGGGGGACAGTCGGGGGCGGCGTGGCTACACCTTC. It encodes CASRGDSRGRRGYTF.

This chain uses TRBV5-1 with TRBJ1-2; 9 bases fit TRBD1. From germline, CDR1 is SGHRS and CDR2 YFSETQ. With V trimmed by 4 bases and J by 6 bases, 4 bases remained unmatched. The CDR3 spans 13 residues. CDR3: CASSNRDRDGYTF. For the CDR3, the DNA is TGCGCCAGCAGCAACCGGGACAGGGATGGCTACACCTTC. The full variable domain, completed using reference TRBV5-1 and TRBJ1-2, is KAGVTQTPRYLIKTRGQQVTLSCSPISGHRSVSWYQQTPGQGLQFLFEYFSETQRNKGNFPGRFSGRQFSNSRSEMNVSTLELGDSALYLCASSNRDRDGYTFGSGTRLTVV.

This rearrangement joins TRBV28 to TRBJ1-2; D is unclear. From germline, CDR1 is MDHEN and CDR2 SYDVKM. The V and J ends lost 5 bases and 8 bases respectively, with 12 bases between them. CDR3 length equals 12 residues. The CDR3 DNA sequence: TGTGCCAGCAGTGGTCAATCCGGGGGCTACACCTTC. Translation gives CASSGQSGGYTF.

This rearrangement joins TRBV7-9 to TRBJ1-4, with D perhaps TRBD1 (5 bases). The CDR3 spans 15 residues. The V end was cut by 2 bases, the J end by 6 bases, with 13 bases between. CDR1 is SEHNR and CDR2 is FQNEAQ in the germline V gene (reference sequence). DNA for the CDR3: TGTGCCAGCAGCTTATGGGGGGTGGCGGATGAAAAACTGTTTTTT. It encodes CASSLWGVADEKLFF.

The rearrangement joins TRBV5-1 to TRBJ1-1; 8 nucleotides agree with TRBD1. From germline, CDR1 is SGHRS and CDR2 YFSETQ. The CDR3 totals 15 residues. V shed 0 bases and J 3 bases; nucleotides not matched to a gene: 4. The CDR3 sequence is CASSLVQGAHTEAFF. In nucleotides, the CDR3 is TGCGCCAGCAGCTTGGTCCAGGGGGCCCACACTGAAGCTTTCTTT.

The chain employs TRBV18 and TRBJ2-3; no reliable D call. This CDR3 has 14 residues. V dropped 3 bases and J dropped 2 bases, with 9 bases sitting between them. Germline V gives CDR1 KGHSH, CDR2 LQKENI. The CDR3 region is CASSPISNTDTQYF. In DNA, the CDR3 is TGTGCCAGCTCACCGATTAGTAACACAGATACGCAGTATTTT.

The chain carries TRBV6-1 and TRBJ1-5; the match to TRBD1 covers 9 bases. Germline V gene data show CDR1 as MNHNS and CDR2 as SASEGT. The junction had 20 bases not matched to a gene; V was cut back by 3 bases and J by 8 bases. The CDR3 covers 19 residues. This CDR3 reads CASSERPGDRVTGGKPQHF. The CDR3 bases are TGTGCCAGCAGTGAGAGGCCCGGGGACAGGGTTACGGGCGGAAAGCCCCAGCATTTT.

This rearrangement joins TRBV18 to TRBJ2-5, with D maybe TRBD1 (6 bases). The CDR3 is made up of 15 amino acids. Germline CDR1 KGHSH, CDR2 LQKENI. Trimming cost V 3 bases and J 5 bases, with 16 bases left between them. The CDR3 bases are TGTGCCAGCTCACCTCGCCAGGGACAAAGGGAGACCCAGTACTTC. This translates into CASSPRQGQRETQYF. The whole variable domain, remainder taken from reference TRBV18 and TRBJ2-5, is NAGVMQNPRHLVRRRGQEARLRCSPMKGHSHVYWYRQLPEEGLKFMVYLQKENIIDESGMPKERFSAEFPKEGPSILRIQQVVRGDSAAYFCASSPRQGQRETQYFGPGTRLLVL.

The V gene is TRBV7-2, the J gene TRBJ2-7, with 14 bases matching TRBD2. Germline assignment: CDR1 SGHTA and CDR2 FQGNSA. The CDR3 sequence is 19 residues long. With 0 bases clipped from V and 0 bases from J, the junction kept 7 bases outside the gene matches. CDR3 nucleotides: TGTGCCAGCAGCTTAGCCCGACTAGCGGGGGGGCCGAGCTCCTACGAGCAGTACTTC. It encodes CASSLARLAGGPSSYEQYF. The full variable domain, completed using reference TRBV7-2 and TRBJ2-7, is GAGVSQSPSNKVTEKGKDVELRCDPISGHTALYWYRQSLGQGLEFLIYFQGNSAPDKSGLPSDRFSAERTGGSVSTLTIQRTQQEDSAVYLCASSLARLAGGPSSYEQYFGPGTRLTVT.

The CDR3 DNA is TGTGCCAGCAACAGGGGGACTGCCACCATTCAGTACTTC. It yields the protein CASNRGTATIQYF. V is TRBV9 and J is TRBJ2-4, with 8 bases that match TRBD1. Unmatched junction bases numbered 8, after V lost 6 bases and J lost 9 bases. The germline gives CDR1 SGDLS, CDR2 YYNGEE. The CDR3 runs to 13 residues.

This rearrangement joins TRBV18 to TRBJ1-1, with D possibly TRBD1 on 5 matching bases. Germline lookup yields CDR1 KGHSH and CDR2 LQKENI. V was cut by 4 bases and J by 7 bases, with 13 bases left in between. CDR3 length: 13 amino acids. In DNA, the CDR3 is TGTGCCAGCTCACTCTCCCCAGGGCTTGAAGCTTTCTTT. This translates into CASSLSPGLEAFF. The full variable domain, in which reference TRBV18 and TRBJ1-1 provide the parts outside the CDR3, is NAGVMQNPRHLVRRRGQEARLRCSPMKGHSHVYWYRQLPEEGLKFMVYLQKENIIDESGMPKERFSAEFPKEGPSILRIQQVVRGDSAAYFCASSLSPGLEAFFGQGTRLTVV.

The table lists this clone with a count of one. V usage is TRBV7-8 and J usage is TRBJ1-5; the D is unclear. This CDR3 spans 16 amino acids. V was shortened by 2 bases and J by 3 bases, with 14 bases between the two germline ends. Germline CDR1 is SGHVS and CDR2 is FQNEAQ. Here the CDR3 DNA reads TGTGCCAGCAGCTTATGGTCAGGCCCCAACAATCAGCCCCAGCATTTT. Its translation: CASSLWSGPNNQPQHF.